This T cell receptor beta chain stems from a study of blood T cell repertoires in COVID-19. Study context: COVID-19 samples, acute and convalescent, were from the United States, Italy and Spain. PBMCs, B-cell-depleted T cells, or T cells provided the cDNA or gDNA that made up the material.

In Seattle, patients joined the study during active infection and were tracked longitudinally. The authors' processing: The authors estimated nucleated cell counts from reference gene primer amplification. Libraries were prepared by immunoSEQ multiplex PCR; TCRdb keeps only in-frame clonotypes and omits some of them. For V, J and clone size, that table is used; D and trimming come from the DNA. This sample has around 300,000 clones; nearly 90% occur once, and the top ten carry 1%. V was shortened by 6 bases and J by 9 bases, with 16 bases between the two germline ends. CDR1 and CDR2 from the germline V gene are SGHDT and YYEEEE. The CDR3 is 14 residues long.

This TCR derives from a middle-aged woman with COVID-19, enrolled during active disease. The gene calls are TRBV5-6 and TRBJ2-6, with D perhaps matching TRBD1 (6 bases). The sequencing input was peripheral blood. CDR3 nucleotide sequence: TGTGCCAGCAAAACCTTACAGGGAGTCAACGTCCTGACTTTC. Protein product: CASKTLQGVNVLTF.